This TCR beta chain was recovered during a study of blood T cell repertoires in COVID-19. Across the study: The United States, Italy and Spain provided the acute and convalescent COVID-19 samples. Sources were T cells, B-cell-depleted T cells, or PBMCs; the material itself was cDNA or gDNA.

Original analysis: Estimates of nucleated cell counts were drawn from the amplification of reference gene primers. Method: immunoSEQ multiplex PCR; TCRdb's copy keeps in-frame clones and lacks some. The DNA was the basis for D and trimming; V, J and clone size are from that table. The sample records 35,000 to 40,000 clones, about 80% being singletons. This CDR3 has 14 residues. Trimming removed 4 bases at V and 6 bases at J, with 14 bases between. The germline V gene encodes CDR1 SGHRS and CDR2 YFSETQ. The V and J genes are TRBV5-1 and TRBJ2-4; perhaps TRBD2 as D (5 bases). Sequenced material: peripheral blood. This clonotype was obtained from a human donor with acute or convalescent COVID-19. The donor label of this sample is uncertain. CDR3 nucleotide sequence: TGCGCCAGCAGCCCGACGGGGTCGGGAAACATTCAGTACTTC. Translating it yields CASSPTGSGNIQYF.